In its sample, the clone carrying this T cell receptor beta chain was seen a few times. TCRdb's table, derived via immunoSEQ multiplex PCR, lists solely in-frame clones and lacks some. The sample contains roughly 48,000 clones, about 85% of which appear only once. Trimming removed 1 base from V and 6 bases from J, with 15 bases in between. Germline lookup yields CDR1 MGHRA and CDR2 YSYEKL. This CDR3 spans 15 amino acids. This specimen comes from a study of T cells in tumors after PD-1 blockade. This TCR was recovered from a human donor with basal cell carcinoma. This rearrangement joins TRBV4-1 to TRBJ1-2; D is uncertain. The specimen was PBMCs, collected before anti-PD-1 treatment. CDR3 in DNA: TGCGCCAGCAGCCAAGTAGGCCAGCGGAACAATGGCTACACCTTC. Translating gives CASSQVGQRNNGYTF.